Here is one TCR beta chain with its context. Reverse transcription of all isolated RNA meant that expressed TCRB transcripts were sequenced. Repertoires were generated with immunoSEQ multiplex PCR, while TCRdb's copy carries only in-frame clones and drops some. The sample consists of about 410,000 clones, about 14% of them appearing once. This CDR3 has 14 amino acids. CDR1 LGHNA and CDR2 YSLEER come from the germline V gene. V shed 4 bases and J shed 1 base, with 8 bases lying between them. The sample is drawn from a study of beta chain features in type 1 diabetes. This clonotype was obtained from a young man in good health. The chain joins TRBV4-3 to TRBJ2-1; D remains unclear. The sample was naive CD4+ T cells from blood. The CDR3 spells CASSPGESYNEQFF. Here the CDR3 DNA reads TGCGCCAGCAGCCCCGGAGAATCCTACAATGAGCAGTTCTTC.